This T cell receptor (beta chain) appears in the sequencing data of a study of regulatory T cells in long-lasting Graves disease. This clonotype was detected many times. Time point of the sample: newly diagnosed GD, antithyroid drugs for less than 3 months. Following extraction of RNA from PBMCs, that RNA was used to make the TCR library. The patient group derived from an endocrinology department in Xi'an, China. Arm-PCR of CDR3 regions with iRepertoire HTBI primers generated TCR beta libraries. TCRdb redid the calling of the multiplex PCR reads with MiXCR, one entry per CDR3 protein. This sample has 350,000 to 500,000 distinct CDR3 sequences; less than 15% occur once, and the top ten carry roughly a sixth. Another study also made use of these data, one on T cells in Graves' hyperthyroidism and ophthalmopathy. That investigation notes: Used for diagnoses were clinical symptoms, serum thyroxine and TRAb, thyroid ultrasound and orbital computed tomography. The TCR CDR3 was amplified in a first-round RT-PCR using the HTBI primer set.

The sequenced sample was peripheral blood mononuclear cells (PBMCs), obtained at new diagnosis, from a patient treated with antithyroid drugs. The source of this sequence is a woman aged 45-65 years with Graves disease.

CDR3 DNA: TGTGCCAGCAGTGTACCTGTCAATGAGCAGTTCTTC. It encodes CASSVPVNEQFF. The V gene is TRBV2, the J gene TRBJ2-1; D gene ambiguous. Germline V CDR1 and CDR2: SNHLY, FYNNEI. Trimming took 4 bases from V and 6 from J, leaving 7 bases between them. The CDR3 has 12 amino acids.